The rows below give T cell receptor beta chains drawn from one sample of a study of T-cell memory formation after mild COVID-19. In TCRdb, the 5' RACE reads were re-called with MiXCR into one record per CDR3 protein. The table lists a few hundred thousand distinct CDR3 sequences, more than 15% of them singletons. The source material was PBMCs or a T cell subset sorted from them (not recorded which). The receptor set was obtained from a man younger than 30 who had mild COVID-19 (a few samples of this study predate the infection). Cell type and time point are not known. The CDR3 runs from the conserved cysteine through the conserved F or W. The D gene is left open where the match is weak. Some rows mark clone size as missing; the rest say once, few, many or name a class of expanded clone.

clone size	V gene	D gene	J gene	CDR3 DNA	CDR3 protein
-	TRBV5-6	-	TRBJ2-1	TGTGCCAGCAGCTTGATTCGGGGTTCTAGCTCCTACAATGAGCAGTTCTTC	CASSLIRGSSSYNEQFF
-	TRBV19	-	TRBJ2-7	TGTGCCAGTAGTTTGGGGGCGTGGTCCTACGAGCAGTACTTC	CASSLGAWSYEQYF
few	TRBV3-1	-	TRBJ2-6	TGTGCCAGCAGCCTCGGACGGGACCGCTCTGGGGCCAACGTCCTGACTTTC	CASSLGRDRSGANVLTF
-	TRBV4-1	-	TRBJ2-3	TGCGCCAGCAGCCCCCCCCGGTACACAGATACGCAGTATTTT	CASSPPRYTDTQYF
-	TRBV25-1	-	TRBJ1-4	TGTGCCAGCAGTGCTAATGAAAAACTGTTTTTT	CASSANEKLFF
-	TRBV24-1	-	TRBJ2-2	TGTGCCACCAGTGATCTTTCATCGGGAACCGGGGAGCTGTTTTTT	CATSDLSSGTGELFF
few	TRBV29-1	-	TRBJ1-2	TGCAGCGTTCTCCTACTCGGGGGCTACACCTTC	CSVLLLGGYTF
-	TRBV12-3/TRBV12-4	TRBD2	TRBJ2-7	TGTGCCAGCAGTTTAGGGGGGGAGGGCCCCTACGAGCAGTACTTC	CASSLGGEGPYEQYF
few	TRBV6-1	TRBD1	TRBJ2-7	TGTGCCAGCAGGGGCACAGGGGGCTACTACGAGCAGTACTTC	CASRGTGGYYEQYF
few	TRBV4-1	TRBD2	TRBJ2-3	TGCGCCAGCAGCCAAGATCCTCCGACTAGCGGGGGAGTAGATACGCAGTATTTT	CASSQDPPTSGGVDTQYF
-	TRBV20-1	-	TRBJ2-1	TGCAGTGCTAGTCCGGATTTCTACAATGAGCAGTTCTTC	CSASPDFYNEQFF
-	TRBV6-6	-	TRBJ1-2	TGTGCCAGCAGCCTTGGTTGGGGCTACACCTTC	CASSLGWGYTF
few	TRBV7-2	-	TRBJ1-6	TGTGCCAGCAGCCTTAGCAGGAGCTCCTATAATTCACCCCTCCACTTT	CASSLSRSSYNSPLHF
-	TRBV6-2/TRBV6-3	-	TRBJ2-2	TGTGCCAGCAGTTGGCGTGGGGCAACCAACACCGGGGAGCTGTTTTTT	CASSWRGATNTGELFF
many	TRBV7-2	TRBD2	TRBJ2-2	TGTGCCAGCAGCCCCAGGCCGACTAGCGGGGCTTGGGGCGGGGAGCTGTTTTTT	CASSPRPTSGAWGGELFF
few	TRBV5-1	-	TRBJ1-4	TGCGCCAGCAGCCGTCAGAGGGGGGCTGATGAAAAACTGTTTTTT	CASSRQRGADEKLFF
few	TRBV4-3	-	TRBJ1-5	TGCGCCAGCAGCCAAGATCTCCTTGGGGACCAGCCCCAGCATTTT	CASSQDLLGDQPQHF
-	TRBV24-1	-	TRBJ2-3	TGTGCCACCACGGAAGACGAGTCAGATACGCAGTATTTT	CATTEDESDTQYF
-	TRBV21-1	-	TRBJ2-3	TGTGCCAGCAGCAACCGGGACTCGGAGCACACAGATACGCAGTATTTT	CASSNRDSEHTDTQYF
-	TRBV7-2	-	TRBJ2-7	TGTGCCAGCAGCTTAGACCACAACGAGCAGTACTTC	CASSLDHNEQYF
few	TRBV15	-	TRBJ1-2	TGTGCCACCAGCAGAGATGAAGCAGGGATCTATGGCTACACCTTC	CATSRDEAGIYGYTF
-	TRBV4-3	-	TRBJ1-2	TGCGCCAGCAGCCAAGATATTCTCCCGGACTATGGCTACACCTTC	CASSQDILPDYGYTF
few	TRBV6-5	-	TRBJ2-1	TGTGCCAGCAGTTACTCAGGATACAATGAGCAGTTCTTC	CASSYSGYNEQFF
-	TRBV11-2	-	TRBJ1-1	TGTGCCAGCAGCTTAGACCTATCGGGAACTGAAGCTTTCTTT	CASSLDLSGTEAFF
many	TRBV25-1	-	TRBJ2-1	TGTGCCAGCAGTATGAGACTTACCCCGGCGGATGAGCAGTTCTTC	CASSMRLTPADEQFF
-	TRBV7-2	-	TRBJ1-5	TGTGCCAGCAGCTATAGAGGGCAACAGCCCCAGCATTTT	CASSYRGQQPQHF
-	TRBV7-2	-	TRBJ1-6	TGTGCCAGCAGTCTAGAAGCGGGTTCACCCCTCCACTTT	CASSLEAGSPLHF
-	TRBV7-9	-	TRBJ2-2	TGTGCCAGCAGCCGAGGACGGGGGGCCCCCGGGGAGCTGTTTTTT	CASSRGRGAPGELFF
-	TRBV27	-	TRBJ2-1	TGTGCCAGCACCCCCCGGGGTTACAATGAGCAGTTCTTC	CASTPRGYNEQFF
many	TRBV5-1	TRBD1	TRBJ1-2	TGCGCCAGCAGCTTGCCCGGGACAGGGGGCCTTGGCTACACCTTC	CASSLPGTGGLGYTF
few	TRBV29-1	TRBD1	TRBJ1-1	TGCAGCGCCTCCACAGGGGATGATACTGAAGCTTTCTTT	CSASTGDDTEAFF
-	TRBV12-3/TRBV12-4	TRBD2	TRBJ2-3	TGTGCCAGCAGCCCGGGGGCTAGCGGGGAAGATACGCAGTATTTT	CASSPGASGEDTQYF
-	TRBV4-3	-	TRBJ2-5	TGCGCCAGCAGCCAGGACAGCCAAGAGACCCAGTACTTC	CASSQDSQETQYF
-	TRBV29-1	-	TRBJ1-1	TGCAGCGTTCATTTAGGGATCAACACTGAAGCTTTCTTT	CSVHLGINTEAFF
few	TRBV12-3/TRBV12-4	-	TRBJ1-3	TGTGCCAGCAGTTTGTACAGCAGAAACACCATATATTTT	CASSLYSRNTIYF
few	TRBV9	TRBD2	TRBJ2-7	TGTGCCAGCAGCCCTCATCCTAGCGGGGGCTACGAGCAGTACTTC	CASSPHPSGGYEQYF
few	TRBV20-1	TRBD1	TRBJ2-1	TGCAGTGCAACAGGACAGGGTTTCGCTTCCTACAATGAGCAGTTCTTC	CSATGQGFASYNEQFF
-	TRBV7-7	TRBD1	TRBJ2-2	TGTGCCAGCAGCCCCTCGACAGGGTCTAGTGCCGGGGAGCTGTTTTTT	CASSPSTGSSAGELFF
few	TRBV18	-	TRBJ2-3	TGTGCCAGCTCACAAGTCTCGGGCGCAGATACGCAGTATTTT	CASSQVSGADTQYF
-	TRBV19	TRBD1	TRBJ2-7	TGTGCCAGTAGGACGGGACAGGGGGCCTACGAGCAGTACTTC	CASRTGQGAYEQYF
many	TRBV5-1	TRBD2	TRBJ2-5	TGCGCCAGCAGCCCCAGCGGGGGGCTAGAGACCCAGTACTTC	CASSPSGGLETQYF
few	TRBV5-1	-	TRBJ1-3	TGCGCCAGCAGCGCAGAACTCTCTGGAAACACCATATATTTT	CASSAELSGNTIYF
few	TRBV20-1	-	TRBJ1-1	TGCAGTGCTAGGGACAGCATGAACACTGAAGCTTTCTTT	CSARDSMNTEAFF
many	TRBV18	TRBD1	TRBJ2-2	TGTGCCAGCTCCAGACAGGGGCCGAACACCGGGGAGCTGTTTTTT	CASSRQGPNTGELFF
few	TRBV10-3	-	TRBJ2-7	TGTGCCATCAGTGAAGACAGGACCTACGAGCAGTACTTC	CAISEDRTYEQYF
-	TRBV28	-	TRBJ2-1	TGTGCCAGCAGTTTTCTCCTCGGTAATGAGCAGTTCTTC	CASSFLLGNEQFF
few	TRBV23-1	-	TRBJ2-3	TGCGCGGATGTAGGGGGGGATTGTGCAGATACGCAGTATTTT	CADVGGDCADTQYF
many	TRBV4-3	-	TRBJ2-5	TGCGCCAGCAGCCCACGTAGGGGAGAGACCCAGTACTTC	CASSPRRGETQYF
few	TRBV2	TRBD2	TRBJ2-5	TGTGCCAGCAACACTCCGGGACTAGCGGGGGGGCAGGAGACCCAGTACTTC	CASNTPGLAGGQETQYF
-	TRBV7-8	-	TRBJ2-2	TGTGCCAGCACCATCGACAGGACCGGGGAGCTGTTTTTT	CASTIDRTGELFF
-	TRBV10-3	-	TRBJ2-5	TGTGCCACCCTGGACGAGAACCAAGAGACCCAGTACTTC	CATLDENQETQYF
many	TRBV5-1	-	TRBJ2-3	TGCGCCAGCAGCTTGGTGGCAGGGAGCACAGATACGCAGTATTTT	CASSLVAGSTDTQYF
-	TRBV29-1	TRBD1	TRBJ1-3	TGCAGCGCCGGACAGGGGGCGTCGGGAAACACCATATATTTT	CSAGQGASGNTIYF
few	TRBV28	-	TRBJ1-3	TGTGCCAGCTCGGGAAGAGGGGTTAGGGATTTT	CASSGRGVRDF